Included here is one T cell receptor beta chain sequence, with context. Its antigen remains unidentified. The data stem from a study of identical twins. A universal primer site arose from template switching, and cDNA bore unique molecular identifiers. TCRdb passed the 5' RACE reads through MiXCR, listing each CDR3 protein once. Of 1.5 million to 2 million distinct CDR3 sequences in the sample, less than 40% were seen once. This CDR3 contains 15 residues. The ends were cut back, 0 bases at V and 7 bases at J, with 13 bases in the middle. Germline CDR1 is DFQATT and CDR2 is SNEGSKA (reference sequence). Findings and limits, study-wide: Insertions ran lower in abundant cord blood beta clonotypes, though not in memory repertoires. Without tracking the same donors, conclusions rested on cross-sectional statistical analysis.

This receptor was identified in a newborn girl in good health. Sample: cord blood. The rearrangement joins TRBV20-1 to TRBJ1-6; no clear D gene. CDR3 bases: TGCAGTGCTAGAGATCTGTCGGGGTTGAATTCACCCCTCCACTTT. It is translated as CSARDLSGLNSPLHF.